The 9 T cell receptor beta chains below all came from one sample that was sequenced in a study of blood T cell repertoires in COVID-19. Profiling relied on immunoSEQ multiplex PCR, and the TCRdb table lists in-frame clones only, not all of them. Altogether tens of thousands of clones are present, 75% to 90% being singletons, with the ten largest covering about 5.8%. Specimen: peripheral blood. These receptors were obtained from a man in his 60s with active COVID-19.

This clone was seen only a few times. For the CDR3, the DNA is TGTGCCAGCAGCGCGGGACTAACTACCTACGAGCAGTACTTC. Encoded protein: CASSAGLTTYEQYF. This chain connects TRBV9 to TRBJ2-7; 7 bases fit TRBD2. The CDR3 sequence is 14 residues long. CDR1 is SGDLS and CDR2 is YYNGEE in the germline V gene. The trim removed 3 bases at V and 2 bases at J, leaving 5 bases unmatched.

This clone has a handful of counts. V gene TRBV11-3 combines with J gene TRBJ2-3; 9 bases fit TRBD1. This CDR3 has 16 amino acids. The germline V gene encodes CDR1 SGHNT and CDR2 YENEEA. Trimming took 1 base from V and 5 from J; bases not matched to a gene: 7. This chain's CDR3 is CASSLGSTGGQDTQYF. The CDR3 nucleotides are TGTGCCAGCAGCTTAGGTTCGACAGGGGGACAAGATACGCAGTATTTT. Variable domain in full (rest from reference TRBV11-3 and TRBJ2-3): EAGVVQSPRYKIIEKKQPVAFWCNPISGHNTLYWYLQNLGQGPELLIRYENEEAVDDSQLPKDRFSAERLKGVDSTLKIQPAELGDSAVYLCASSLGSTGGQDTQYFGPGTRLTVL.

The V gene is TRBV10-3, the J gene TRBJ2-4; maybe TRBD1 (6 bases). CDR1 and CDR2 from the germline V gene are ENHRY and SYGVKD. V lost 4 bases to trimming and J lost 3 bases, with 13 bases between them. The CDR3 covers 15 residues. The CDR3 DNA sequence: TGTGCCATCAGTGTGCAGGGGATGGGCAAAAACATTCAGTACTTC. It specifies CAISVQGMGKNIQYF.

This clone is large by share. The DNA for the CDR3 is TGTGCCAGCAGTTACTTGACAGGGGCAGATACGCAGTATTTT. It yields the protein CASSYLTGADTQYF. The chain links TRBV6-2 or TRBV6-3 to TRBJ2-3, with 8 bases lining up with TRBD1. Looked up from germline, CDR1 is MNHEY and CDR2 is SVGEGT. This CDR3 region has 14 residues. V shed 1 base, J shed 4 bases, and the junction held 1 base outside the gene matches.

This chain joins TRBV6-5 and TRBJ1-3; D remains ambiguous. V lost 0 bases and J lost 0, with 9 bases in between. Germline V gene data show CDR1 as MNHEY and CDR2 as SVGAGI. The length of the CDR3 is 16 residues. The CDR3 region has the DNA TGTGCCAGCAGTTACTCGTACAGAAACTCTGGAAACACCATATATTTT. It translates to CASSYSYRNSGNTIYF.

The V call is TRBV28, the J call TRBJ2-5, with D tentatively TRBD2 (5 bases). This CDR3 region has 15 residues. Looked up from germline, CDR1 is MDHEN and CDR2 is SYDVKM. V lost 7 bases and J 2 bases, leaving 17 bases between the germline ends. CDR3: CASISAAVGQETQYF. Here the CDR3 DNA reads TGTGCCAGCATTAGCGCGGCGGTGGGACAAGAGACCCAGTACTTC.

This chain links TRBV27 with TRBJ2-1; 8 positions agree with TRBD1. Germline V gives CDR1 MNHEY, CDR2 SMNVEV (reference sequence). J lost 9 bases, V lost 2 bases, and 9 bases had no gene match. The CDR3 extends over 15 amino acids. CDR3 amino acids: CASSLAGTGWREQFF. CDR3 coding DNA: TGTGCCAGCAGTTTAGCCGGGACAGGCTGGCGTGAGCAGTTCTTC.

The genes are TRBV4-1 and TRBJ1-1; D possibly corresponds to TRBD1 (5 bases). Germline loops: CDR1 MGHRA, CDR2 YSYEKL. V lost 2 bases, J lost 7 bases, and 11 bases lay in between. The CDR3 runs to 13 residues. CDR3 amino acids: CASSQLGLVEAFF. In DNA, the CDR3 is TGCGCCAGCAGCCAACTGGGGCTGGTTGAAGCTTTCTTT.

The chain employs TRBV5-1 and TRBJ2-2, with D unresolved. Looked up from germline, CDR1 is SGHRS and CDR2 is YFSETQ. V gave up 2 bases and J gave up 7 bases, with 9 bases separating them. The CDR3 contains 13 residues. In DNA form, the CDR3 reads TGCGCCAGCAGCTTACGAGTGAACGGGGAGCTGTTTTTT. This translates into CASSLRVNGELFF.